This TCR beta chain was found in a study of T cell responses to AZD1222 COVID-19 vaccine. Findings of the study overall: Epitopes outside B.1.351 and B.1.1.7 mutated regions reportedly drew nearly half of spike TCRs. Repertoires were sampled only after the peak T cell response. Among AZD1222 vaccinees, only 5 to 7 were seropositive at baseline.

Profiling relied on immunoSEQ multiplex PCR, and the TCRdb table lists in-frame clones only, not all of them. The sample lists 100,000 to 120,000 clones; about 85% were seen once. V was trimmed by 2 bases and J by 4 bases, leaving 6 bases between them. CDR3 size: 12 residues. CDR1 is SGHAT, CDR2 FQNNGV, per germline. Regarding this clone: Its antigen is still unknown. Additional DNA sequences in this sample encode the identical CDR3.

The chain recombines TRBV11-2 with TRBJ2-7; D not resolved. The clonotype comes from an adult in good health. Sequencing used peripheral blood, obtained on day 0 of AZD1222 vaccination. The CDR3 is CASSLIRYEQYF. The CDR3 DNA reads TGTGCCAGCAGCTTAATACGGTACGAGCAGTACTTC.